This T cell receptor (beta chain) was captured by sequencing in a study of shared clonotypes between healthy human individuals. The length of the CDR3 is 18 residues. V gave up 8 bases and J gave up 2 bases; unmatched junction bases: 11. CDR1 and CDR2 from the germline V gene are WSHSY and SAAADI. On this clone itself: The antigen remains unidentified.

Terminally differentiated effector memory CD45RA+ cells were left out of the naive CD8 fraction, which was CD45RO-negative and positively selected for CCR7. Data came from immunoSEQ multiplex PCR; TCRdb stores just in-frame clones and leaves some out. The repertoire holds 650,000 to 800,000 clones, with about 90% as singletons. Findings and caveats of the study: The naive CD4 repertoires of a few donors were compared, and roughly 5.1% of clonotypes were shared.

The V gene is TRBV10-2, the J gene TRBJ2-6, with 11 bases matching TRBD1. The sequence was obtained from a man aged 30 to 45 in good health. The sequenced sample was naive CD8+ T cells sorted from blood. The CDR3 DNA reads TGCGCCAGCTTACAGCAGGGACAGGGGGTCACTGGGGCCAACGTCCTGACTTTC. It translates to CASLQQGQGVTGANVLTF.